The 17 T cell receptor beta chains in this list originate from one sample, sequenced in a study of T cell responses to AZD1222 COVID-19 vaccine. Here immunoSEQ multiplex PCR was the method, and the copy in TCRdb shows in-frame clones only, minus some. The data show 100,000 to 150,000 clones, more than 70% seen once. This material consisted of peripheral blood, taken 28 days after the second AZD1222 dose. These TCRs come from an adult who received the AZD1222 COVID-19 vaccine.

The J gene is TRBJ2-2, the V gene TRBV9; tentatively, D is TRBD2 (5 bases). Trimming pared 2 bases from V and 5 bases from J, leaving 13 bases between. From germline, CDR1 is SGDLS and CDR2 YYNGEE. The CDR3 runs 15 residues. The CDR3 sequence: CASSVRAGPTGELFF. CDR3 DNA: TGTGCCAGCAGCGTTCGGGCGGGCCCAACCGGGGAGCTGTTTTTT.

The CDR3 nucleotides are TGCAGTGCTAGTGGACAGCGGGGGGGCAGTGAGACCCAGTACTTC. The encoded protein is CSASGQRGGSETQYF. This chain uses TRBV20-1 with TRBJ2-5; TRBD2 aligns across 10 bases. J was trimmed by 5 bases and V by 3 bases; bases with no gene match: 9. The CDR3 runs to 15 residues. Germline V gene data show CDR1 as DFQATT and CDR2 as SNEGSKA (reference sequence).

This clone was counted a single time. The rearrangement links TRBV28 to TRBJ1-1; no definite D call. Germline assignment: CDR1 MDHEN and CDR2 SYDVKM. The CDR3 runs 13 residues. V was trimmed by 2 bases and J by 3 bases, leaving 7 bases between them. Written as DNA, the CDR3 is TGTGCCAGCAGTTTAAGTCGGTACACTGAAGCTTTCTTT. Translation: CASSLSRYTEAFF.

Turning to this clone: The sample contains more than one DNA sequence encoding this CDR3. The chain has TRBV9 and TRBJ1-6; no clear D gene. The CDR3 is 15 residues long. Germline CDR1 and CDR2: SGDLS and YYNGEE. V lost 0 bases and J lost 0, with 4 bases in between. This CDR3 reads CASSVGSSYNSPLHF. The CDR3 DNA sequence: TGTGCCAGCAGCGTAGGCAGCTCCTATAATTCACCCCTCCACTTT.

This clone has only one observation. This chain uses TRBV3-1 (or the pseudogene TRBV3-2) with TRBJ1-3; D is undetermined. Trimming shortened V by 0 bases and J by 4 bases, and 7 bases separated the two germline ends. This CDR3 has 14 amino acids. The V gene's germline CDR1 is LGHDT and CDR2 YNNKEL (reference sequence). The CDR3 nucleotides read TGTGCCAGCAGCCAAGAAGGAGCCGGAAACACCATATATTTT. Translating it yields CASSQEGAGNTIYF.

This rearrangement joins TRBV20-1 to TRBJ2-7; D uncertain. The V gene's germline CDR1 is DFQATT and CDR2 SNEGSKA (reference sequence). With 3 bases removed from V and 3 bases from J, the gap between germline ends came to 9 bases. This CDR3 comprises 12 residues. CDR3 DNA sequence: TGCAGTGCTAGTGACCCGGACTACGAGCAGTACTTC. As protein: CSASDPDYEQYF.

CDR3 protein: CASSPGLGYEETQYF. The CDR3 DNA is TGTGCCAGCAGCCCCGGATTGGGGTACGAAGAGACCCAGTACTTC. The chain combines TRBV5-8 with TRBJ2-5; D is unresolved. The CDR3 is 15 amino acids. V was cut by 4 bases and J by 3 bases, with 16 bases left in between. The germline V gene has CDR1 SGHTS and CDR2 YDEGEE.

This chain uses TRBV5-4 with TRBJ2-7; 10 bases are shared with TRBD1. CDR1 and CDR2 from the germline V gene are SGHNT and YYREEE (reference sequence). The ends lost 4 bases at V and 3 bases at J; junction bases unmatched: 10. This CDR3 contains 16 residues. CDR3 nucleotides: TGTGCCAGCAGCCTAGGACAGGGGGGCTCCGGCTACGAGCAGTACTTC. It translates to CASSLGQGGSGYEQYF.

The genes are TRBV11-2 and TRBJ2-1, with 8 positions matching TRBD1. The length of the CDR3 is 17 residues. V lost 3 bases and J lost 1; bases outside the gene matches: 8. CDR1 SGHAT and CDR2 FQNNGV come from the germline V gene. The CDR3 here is CASSFPQDRGSYNEQFF. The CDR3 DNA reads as TGTGCCAGCAGCTTCCCACAAGACAGGGGTTCCTACAATGAGCAGTTCTTC.

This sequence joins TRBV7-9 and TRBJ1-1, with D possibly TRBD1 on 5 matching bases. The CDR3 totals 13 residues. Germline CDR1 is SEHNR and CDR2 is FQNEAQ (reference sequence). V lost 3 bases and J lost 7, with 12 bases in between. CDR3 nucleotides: TGTGCCAGCAGCTTTGAGGGACTCAGTGAAGCTTTCTTT. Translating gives CASSFEGLSEAFF. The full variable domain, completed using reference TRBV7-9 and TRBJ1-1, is DTGVSQNPRHKITKRGQNVTFRCDPISEHNRLYWYRQTLGQGPEFLTYFQNEAQLEKSRLLSDRFSAERPKGSFSTLEIQRTEQGDSAMYLCASSFEGLSEAFFGQGTRLTVV.

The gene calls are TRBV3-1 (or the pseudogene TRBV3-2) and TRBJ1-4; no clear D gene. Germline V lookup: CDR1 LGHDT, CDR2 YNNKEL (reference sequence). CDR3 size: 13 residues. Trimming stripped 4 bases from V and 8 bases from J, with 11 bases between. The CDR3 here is CASSPRAGEKLFF. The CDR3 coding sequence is TGTGCCAGCAGCCCAAGGGCGGGGGAAAAACTGTTTTTT.

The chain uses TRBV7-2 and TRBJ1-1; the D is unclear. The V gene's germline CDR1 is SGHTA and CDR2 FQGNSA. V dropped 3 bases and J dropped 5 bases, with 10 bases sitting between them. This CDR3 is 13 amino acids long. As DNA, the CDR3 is TGTGCCAGCAGCTTCCAGGTTCAGACTGAAGCTTTCTTT. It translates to CASSFQVQTEAFF.

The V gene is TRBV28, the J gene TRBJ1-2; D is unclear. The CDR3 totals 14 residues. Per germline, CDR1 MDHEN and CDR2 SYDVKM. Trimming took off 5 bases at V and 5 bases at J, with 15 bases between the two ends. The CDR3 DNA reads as TGTGCCAGCAGTCCCCCTCCCGCGCTATATGGCTACACCTTC. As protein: CASSPPPALYGYTF.

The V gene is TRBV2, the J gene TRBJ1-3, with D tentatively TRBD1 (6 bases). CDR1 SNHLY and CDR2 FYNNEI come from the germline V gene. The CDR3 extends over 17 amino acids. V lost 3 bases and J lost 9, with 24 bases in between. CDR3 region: CASSDLFTGSGGGTIYF. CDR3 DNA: TGTGCCAGCAGTGATCTTTTTACAGGTTCCGGGGGCGGCACCATATATTTT.

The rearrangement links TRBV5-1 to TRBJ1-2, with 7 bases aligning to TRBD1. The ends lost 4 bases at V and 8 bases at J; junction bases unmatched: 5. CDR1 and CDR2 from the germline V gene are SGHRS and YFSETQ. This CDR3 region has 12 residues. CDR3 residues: CASSVDRAGYTF. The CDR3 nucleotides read TGCGCCAGCAGCGTCGACAGGGCCGGCTACACCTTC.

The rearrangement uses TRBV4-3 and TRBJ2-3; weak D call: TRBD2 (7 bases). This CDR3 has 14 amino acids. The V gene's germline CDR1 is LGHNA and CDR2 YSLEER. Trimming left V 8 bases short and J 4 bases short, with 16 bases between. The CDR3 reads CASGPGGASDTQYF. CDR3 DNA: TGCGCCAGCGGACCTGGGGGGGCCTCAGATACGCAGTATTTT.

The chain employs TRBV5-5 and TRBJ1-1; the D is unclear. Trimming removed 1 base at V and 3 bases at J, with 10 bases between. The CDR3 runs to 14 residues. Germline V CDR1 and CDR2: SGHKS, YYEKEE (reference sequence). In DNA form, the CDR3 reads TGTGCCAGCAGCTTGTTCAACCGGTACACTGAAGCTTTCTTT. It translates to CASSLFNRYTEAFF. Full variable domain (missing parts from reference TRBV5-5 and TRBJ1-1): DAGVTQSPTHLIKTRGQQVTLRCSPISGHKSVSWYQQVLGQGPQFIFQYYEKEERGRGNFPDRFSARQFPNYSSELNVNALLLGDSALYLCASSLFNRYTEAFFGQGTRLTVV.